The clone carrying this T cell receptor beta chain was counted ten times or more. Antigen unknown. This record comes from a study of CD8 T cells in ankylosing spondylitis. TCRdb itself ran the 5' RACE reads through MiXCR, one entry per CDR3 protein. The table has approximately 520,000 distinct CDR3 sequences, under 5.5% seen once. V lost 3 bases and J lost 7, with 13 bases in between. The germline CDR1 and CDR2 sequences are SGHTA and FQGNSA. The CDR3 extends over 15 amino acids. Findings of the study overall: Eight highly homologous variants made up a TCR beta motif, and this motif appeared characteristic of ankylosing spondylitis blood.

This chain uses TRBV7-2 with TRBJ1-6; D perhaps matches TRBD1 (6 bases). Sequenced material: blood, either unsorted or a sorted T cell fraction (not recorded which). The TCR comes from a male donor with ankylosing spondylitis. CDR3 bases: TGTGCCAGCAGCTTTGCGGGGGCTGACAATTCACCCCTCCACTTT. Amino acid sequence: CASSFAGADNSPLHF.